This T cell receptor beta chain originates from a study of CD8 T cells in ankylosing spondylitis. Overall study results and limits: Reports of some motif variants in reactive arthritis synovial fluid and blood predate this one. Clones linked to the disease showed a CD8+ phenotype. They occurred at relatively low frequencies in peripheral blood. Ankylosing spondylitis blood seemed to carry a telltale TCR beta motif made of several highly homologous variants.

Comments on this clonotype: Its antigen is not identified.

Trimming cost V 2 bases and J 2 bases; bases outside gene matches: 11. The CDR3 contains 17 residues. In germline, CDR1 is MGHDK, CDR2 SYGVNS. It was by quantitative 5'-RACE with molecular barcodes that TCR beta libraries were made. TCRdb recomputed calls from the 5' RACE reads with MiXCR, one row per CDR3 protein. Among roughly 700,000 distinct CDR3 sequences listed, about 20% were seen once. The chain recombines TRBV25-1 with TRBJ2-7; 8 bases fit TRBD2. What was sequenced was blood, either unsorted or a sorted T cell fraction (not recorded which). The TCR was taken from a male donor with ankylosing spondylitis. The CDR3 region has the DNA TGTGCCAGCAGTGAACCCGCTAGCGGGCGGCTGCCCTACGAGCAGTACTTC. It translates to CASSEPASGRLPYEQYF.